The clone carrying this T cell receptor beta chain has only a few counts. What it binds is unknown. The sample is drawn from a study of beta chain features in type 1 diabetes. Study results and limitations: Naive, central memory and regulatory TCRB repertoires appeared more similar among patients than healthy donors.

Every isolated RNA sample was fully reverse transcribed, so sequencing captured expressed TCRB transcripts. Repertoires were generated with immunoSEQ multiplex PCR, while TCRdb's copy carries only in-frame clones and drops some. The sample carries hundreds of thousands of clones, over 10% recorded once. The germline V and J ends were trimmed by 1 base and 0 bases, with 4 bases remaining between them. This CDR3 is built from 13 residues. Germline lookup yields CDR1 SGDLS and CDR2 YYNGEE. CD45RO/CCR7/CD25/CD127/CD95/CD27 staining was used to isolate CD4+ naive, central memory, regulatory and stem cell-like memory cells by sorting. Without exception, sorted populations had purity beyond 95%.

V and J are TRBV9 and TRBJ2-5; D call uncertain. The sample consisted of naive CD4+ T cells from blood. This clonotype was obtained from a young man in good health. Here the CDR3 reads CASSVTDQETQYF. The CDR3, as DNA: TGTGCCAGCAGCGTAACGGACCAAGAGACCCAGTACTTC.